This entry describes one T cell receptor (beta chain). The table lists this clone with many counts. Its antigen target is currently unknown. The record has no base qualities; no much larger clone is one base away. The immunoSEQ Assay, a bias-controlled multiplex PCR, was used to amplify TCRbeta CDR3 regions from genomic DNA. In the paper's pipeline: The number of nucleated cells in each sample was estimated from the amplification of reference gene primers within the assay. To quantify the absolute abundance of each unique TCRbeta CDR3 rearrangement, sequence reads were collapsed and filtered. For each sample, productive Simpson clonality was calculated as the square root of Simpson's diversity index over productive rearrangements. Sourced from immuneACCESS, this table was stored by TCRdb with only in-frame sequences that have V and J called. A share of the clones is absent; for the studies checked, an unresolved V gene accounts for under half, and the remainder has no known explanation. Clone size and the V and J calls come from that table; the DNA yielded D and trimming. The sample table lists about 220,000 clones, 90% of them with a count of one. The ten top clones hold around 16% of the sample.

The data are from a study of blood T cell repertoires in COVID-19 (dated by TCRdb to about 2020). Broadly, across the study: Samples covering the acute and convalescent phases of COVID-19 were provided by collaborators in the United States, Italy and Spain. The repertoires were released in a freely available public database meant as a resource for research on the immune response to SARS-CoV-2. Where available, HLA class I and class II types were obtained from metadata supplied by the sample provider rather than from assay-based typing. Deeply sampled blood TCRbeta repertoires from subjects exposed to, actively infected with, or recovered from COVID-19 were included in the dataset. The samples were drawn from two sources: the first 160 participants of the ongoing ImmuneRACE study, and fewer than 1,500 subjects contributed by 6 global collaborators. The prospective study material was composed of cDNA or gDNA derived from T cells, B-cell-depleted T cells, or PBMCs. The sample metadata nearly always contained a de-identified subject ID, COVID-19 status, age in years and sex.

Enrolling through a virtual design, the prospective study's participants ranged in age from roughly 18 to 95 years and lived across roughly 23 United States geographic areas. To assign participants to cohorts, the prospective study relied on clinical history that participants themselves reported in a screening survey and a study questionnaire. Exposed participants had been in contact with someone with a PCR-confirmed or clinician-diagnosed COVID-19 case within 2 weeks of study entry. Each participant in the prospective study had whole blood, serum and a nasopharyngeal or oropharyngeal swab collected by mobile phlebotomists. Over a roughly 2-month period, participants in the prospective study had the option of providing additional blood draws and questionnaires. Prospective study blood samples were shipped either frozen or at room temperature before DNA extraction. Study-level results and caveats: How much clinical and demographic metadata was included differed by source and by participant, and the metadata was provided uncurated.

Its CDR3 holds 18 amino acids, cysteine through phenylalanine. Of the read, only the CDR3 DNA is kept; its 54 bases are in frame from base 1. CDR1 and CDR2, looked up from the germline V gene (reference sequence), are MNHEY and SMNVEV. V is pruned by 11 bases and J by 0 bases, leaving 19 bases of the junction without a gene match. Sequencing input: PBMCs or T cells enriched from blood (not recorded which). The source is a man aged 25 to 45 who had been exposed to COVID-19. The V and J segments used are TRBV27 and TRBJ1-1, with 9 junctional bases fitting TRBD1. The CDR3 protein is CAGIRGTGTYVVNTEAFF. Read as DNA, the sequence is TGTGCCGGGATACGGGGGACAGGGACCTATGTGGTGAACACTGAAGCTTTCTTT.